This entry concerns a single T cell receptor (beta chain). Original methodology: Researchers report that nucleated cell counts were estimated from reference gene primer amplification. Data came from immunoSEQ multiplex PCR; TCRdb stores just in-frame clones and leaves some out. V and J calls and clone size are given by that table; D and trimming were obtained from the DNA. The sample carries 150,000 to 200,000 clones, around 83% recorded once. These data are taken from a study of blood T cell repertoires in COVID-19. About the research overall: Acute-phase and convalescent COVID-19 samples originated in the United States, Italy and Spain. The cDNA or gDNA used as material had been derived from T cells, B-cell-depleted T cells, or PBMCs.

Germline V gene sequence: CDR1 SNHLY, CDR2 FYNNEI. V gave up 5 bases and J gave up 6 bases; unmatched junction bases: 6. This CDR3 contains 15 residues. The genes are TRBV2 and TRBJ2-1; 11 bases map to TRBD2. The TCR originated in a woman younger than 45 with active or convalescent COVID-19. Sequenced input: peripheral blood. The CDR3, as DNA: TGTGCCAGCAGTACAACTAGCGGGAGCGGCAATGAGCAGTTCTTC. Translating gives CASSTTSGSGNEQFF.